The 22 T cell receptor beta chains listed next were all sequenced from one sample in a study of T cells after yellow fever vaccination. TCRdb reprocessed the 5' RACE reads with MiXCR, giving one entry per CDR3 protein. Of some 220,000 distinct CDR3 sequences in the sample, about 3% were seen once. This specimen was CD4+ T cells sorted from PBMCs, taken 10 days after the yellow fever booster vaccination. The receptors come from a man aged 18-30 years who received the YFV17D yellow fever vaccine.

V is TRBV20-1 and J is TRBJ2-1; D is perhaps TRBD1 (6 bases). Germline V CDR1 and CDR2: DFQATT, SNEGSKA (reference sequence). Trimming pared 0 bases from V and 5 bases from J, leaving 14 bases between. The CDR3 spans 15 residues. The DNA of the CDR3 is TGCAGTGCTAGAGATGGCCAACAGGGCCACAATGAGCAGTTCTTC. It is translated as CSARDGQQGHNEQFF.

This clonotype showed up many times. The chain is built from TRBV7-2 and TRBJ1-2, with D unresolved. Germline assignment: CDR1 SGHTA and CDR2 FQGNSA. Trimming shortened V by 5 bases and J by 0 bases, and 16 bases separated the two germline ends. CDR3 length: 16 residues. The DNA of the CDR3 is TGTGCCAGCAGCCCGCCCCTATACAGAACTAACTATGGCTACACCTTC. Translating gives CASSPPLYRTNYGYTF. The full variable domain, in which reference TRBV7-2 and TRBJ1-2 provide the parts outside the CDR3, is GAGVSQSPSNKVTEKGKDVELRCDPISGHTALYWYRQSLGQGLEFLIYFQGNSAPDKSGLPSDRFSAERTGGSVSTLTIQRTQQEDSAVYLCASSPPLYRTNYGYTFGSGTRLTVV.

The table lists this clonotype with a few counts. This chain joins TRBV7-2 and TRBJ1-5, with a tentative D call TRBD1 (5 bases). This CDR3 has 14 amino acids. Germline V CDR1 and CDR2: SGHTA, FQGNSA. V was shortened by 0 bases and J by 7 bases, with 10 bases between the two germline ends. The CDR3 here is CASSLAHEGQPQHF. As DNA, the CDR3 is TGTGCCAGCAGCTTAGCCCACGAGGGGCAGCCCCAGCATTTT.

V and J are TRBV11-2 and TRBJ2-1; 8 nucleotides agree with TRBD1. From germline, CDR1 is SGHAT and CDR2 FQNNGV. The V segment lost 0 bases and the J segment 8 bases; nucleotides outside the gene matches: 6. The CDR3 spans 15 residues. The CDR3 DNA reads TGTGCCAGCAGCTTAGACAGGGGGCGATTGCATGAGCAGTTCTTC. Its translation: CASSLDRGRLHEQFF.

A few counts support this clonotype. The CDR3 sequence is CASSLAGLNEQYF. CDR3 nucleotide sequence: TGTGCCAGCAGCTTAGCAGGGTTGAACGAGCAGTACTTC. The genes are TRBV7-2 and TRBJ2-7; D gene uncertain. Per the germline V gene, CDR1 is SGHTA and CDR2 is FQGNSA. The V end was cut by 0 bases, the J end by 5 bases, with 8 bases between. This CDR3 has 13 residues.

This clonotype has more than one count but fewer than ten. V gene TRBV15 combines with J gene TRBJ2-7; D unclear. This CDR3 contains 16 residues. Germline loops: CDR1 LNHNV, CDR2 YYDKDF (reference sequence). Trimming stripped 0 bases from V and 0 bases from J, with 12 bases between. The CDR3 loop is CATSRDLTEISYEQYF. In DNA, the CDR3 is TGTGCCACCAGCAGAGATCTTACGGAAATCTCCTACGAGCAGTACTTC.

The CDR3 DNA follows: TGTGCCAGCAGCTTAATCGGCCATATACCCACAGATACGCAGTATTTT. This codes for CASSLIGHIPTDTQYF. The rearrangement links TRBV7-9 to TRBJ2-3; D is ambiguous. This CDR3 is 16 amino acids long. The germline CDR1 and CDR2 sequences are SEHNR and FQNEAQ (reference sequence). Trimming pared 2 bases from V and 2 bases from J, leaving 14 bases between.

This clonotype was observed a few times. This sequence joins TRBV20-1 and TRBJ2-3; 7 bases fit TRBD2. Per germline, CDR1 DFQATT and CDR2 SNEGSKA (reference sequence). The V gene end was trimmed by 3 bases and the J gene end by 4 bases; junction bases not matched to a gene: 1. There are 12 residues in the CDR3. The CDR3 region is CSASGLADTQYF. Here the CDR3 DNA reads TGCAGTGCTAGTGGACTAGCAGATACGCAGTATTTT.

This clonotype was counted ten times or more. The chain couples TRBV5-6 to TRBJ2-3; possible D gene TRBD2, 5 bases. The CDR3 loop spans 15 amino acids. The V and J ends lost 2 bases and 0 bases respectively, with 10 bases between them. Germline CDR1 is SGHDT and CDR2 is YYEEEE. The CDR3 loop reads CASSLGWTSTDTQYF. The CDR3 nucleotides read TGTGCCAGCAGCTTAGGCTGGACTAGCACAGATACGCAGTATTTT.

This clonotype showed up many times. The V and J genes are TRBV29-1 and TRBJ2-3; 8 bases align to TRBD2. The CDR3 is made up of 14 amino acids. V shed 7 bases, J shed 2 bases, and the junction held 8 bases outside the gene matches. The germline gives CDR1 SQVTM, CDR2 ANQGSEA. CDR3 residues: CSARAGAFTDTQYF. CDR3 nucleotides: TGCAGCGCACGAGCGGGGGCCTTCACAGATACGCAGTATTTT.

This clonotype was seen many times. This sequence joins TRBV5-1 and TRBJ2-7; no clear D gene. V lost 1 base and J 6 bases, leaving 14 bases between the germline ends. The CDR3 loop spans 14 amino acids. Germline V lookup: CDR1 SGHRS, CDR2 YFSETQ. CDR3 loop: CASSLSIDLLEQYF. CDR3 in DNA: TGCGCCAGCAGCTTGTCGATAGATCTCCTCGAGCAGTACTTC.

Note on this clonotype: At one boundary the junction diverges from the germline segment, which might be a read error. The chain links TRBV11-2 to TRBJ2-5; tentative D call: TRBD2 (5 bases). The CDR3 is made up of 12 amino acids. The germline V gene has CDR1 SGHAT and CDR2 FQNNGV. The CDR3 loop reads CGSSSRGQTQYF. In DNA, the CDR3 is TGTGGCAGCAGCTCCCGGGGTCAGACCCAGTACTTC.

This clonotype was seen at least ten times. This CDR3 is CASSLVQGDYEQYF. The CDR3, as DNA: TGCGCCAGCAGCTTGGTACAGGGCGACTACGAGCAGTACTTC. The gene calls are TRBV5-1 and TRBJ2-7, with D perhaps matching TRBD1 (6 bases). Trimming pared 0 bases from V and 3 bases from J, leaving 10 bases between. CDR1 is SGHRS, CDR2 YFSETQ, per germline. The CDR3 loop spans 14 amino acids.

The table lists this clonotype with many counts. The chain employs TRBV28 and TRBJ2-7; D may be TRBD2 (5 bases). There are 15 residues in the CDR3. V was clipped by 3 bases and J by 3 bases, with 15 bases between them. The germline CDR1 and CDR2 sequences are MDHEN and SYDVKM. CDR3 DNA: TGTGCCAGCAGTTTGAGGGAGACAAGTATCTACGAGCAGTACGTC. Protein: CASSLRETSIYEQYV.

In this sample, this clonotype turned up a few times. Written as DNA, the CDR3 is TGCAGTGCTAGAGCTGGACTCCACGCTCGCACAGATACGCAGTATTTT. This gives the protein CSARAGLHARTDTQYF. V gene TRBV20-1 combines with J gene TRBJ2-3, with a tentative D call TRBD2 (5 bases). The V and J ends lost 1 base and 1 base respectively, with 15 bases between them. There are 16 residues in the CDR3. The germline V gene encodes CDR1 DFQATT and CDR2 SNEGSKA (reference sequence).

The table lists this clonotype with a few counts. The V gene is TRBV4-2, the J gene TRBJ2-3, with a weak D call TRBD2 (7 bases). Germline loops: CDR1 LGHNA, CDR2 YNFKEQ. The V end lost 0 bases, the J end lost 6 bases, and 16 bases lay between the germline ends. There are 16 residues in the CDR3. The DNA for the CDR3 is TGTGCCAGCAGCCAAGACCTCTGGGGGGGCCGGGATACGCAGTATTTT. It is translated as CASSQDLWGGRDTQYF.

The chain links TRBV7-9 to TRBJ2-2; D is ambiguous. V dropped 3 bases and J dropped 0 bases, with 8 bases sitting between them. The CDR3 has 15 amino acids. Germline-derived CDR1 and CDR2 are SEHNR and FQNEAQ (reference sequence). As DNA, the CDR3 is TGTGCCAGCAGCTTGCGTATGGCGAACACCGGGGAGCTGTTTTTT. The encoded protein is CASSLRMANTGELFF.

This clonotype was seen a few times. The J gene is TRBJ1-5, the V gene TRBV2; maybe TRBD1 (6 bases). The CDR3 runs 17 residues. The V gene lost 7 bases and the J gene lost 1 base, with 20 bases spanning the gap. From germline, CDR1 is SNHLY and CDR2 FYNNEI. The CDR3 region has the DNA TGTGCCAGCACCCGAAGAGAGGGGGGTACGAGCAATCAGCCCCAGCATTTT. It is translated as CASTRREGGTSNQPQHF.

V gene TRBV10-3 combines with J gene TRBJ2-2; TRBD2 is a possible D gene (5 bases). V lost 2 bases to trimming and J lost 4 bases, with 8 bases between them. The CDR3 totals 14 residues. The germline V gene has CDR1 ENHRY and CDR2 SYGVKD. The CDR3 loop reads CAISEPGGTGELFF. The CDR3 nucleotides are TGTGCCATCAGTGAGCCAGGAGGCACCGGGGAGCTGTTTTTT.

Many counts were recorded for this clonotype. V gene TRBV4-3 combines with J gene TRBJ1-4; tentative D call: TRBD1 (6 bases). This CDR3 spans 15 amino acids. Trimming cost V 1 base and J 4 bases, with 10 bases left between them. Germline assignment: CDR1 LGHNA and CDR2 YSLEER. The CDR3 DNA reads TGCGCCAGCAGCCAAGGGACAGCGGGTAATGAAAAACTGTTTTTT. It translates to CASSQGTAGNEKLFF.

This clonotype was observed at least ten times. This chain connects TRBV7-2 to TRBJ2-2; 7 nucleotides align to TRBD2. Germline CDR1 reads SGHTA; CDR2 reads FQGNSA. Unmatched junction bases numbered 4, after V lost 5 bases and J lost 7 bases. The CDR3 extends over 13 amino acids. The CDR3 loop is CASSQLAYGELFF. The CDR3 DNA reads as TGTGCCAGCAGCCAACTAGCGTACGGGGAGCTGTTTTTT.

The sample holds a few counts of this clonotype. The gene calls are TRBV2 and TRBJ1-1; D gene unclear. The CDR3 contains 13 residues. Trimming removed 6 bases from V and 5 bases from J, with 13 bases in between. Germline CDR1 reads SNHLY; CDR2 reads FYNNEI. CDR3 nucleotides: TGTGCCAGCAGATCCCCCCTGTCGACTGAAGCTTTCTTT. This encodes CASRSPLSTEAFF. Variable domain in full (rest from reference TRBV2 and TRBJ1-1): EPEVTQTPSHQVTQMGQEVILRCVPISNHLYFYWYRQILGQKVEFLVSFYNNEISEKSEIFDDQFSVERPDGSNFTLKIRSTKLEDSAMYFCASRSPLSTEAFFGQGTRLTVV.